A selection of T cell receptor beta chains follows, all from one sample in a study of shared clonotypes between healthy human individuals. TCRdb's table, derived via immunoSEQ multiplex PCR, lists solely in-frame clones and lacks some. The sample has about 1.9 million clones, just over 90% seen once. Sequencing was carried out using naive CD8+ T cells from PBMCs. Every receptor here comes from a young man in good health. Some clones in this sample may be carry-over from other donors' samples. CDR3s include the opening cysteine and the closing phenylalanine or tryptophan. A D gene is named only where the DNA matches it firmly. Size is stated for part of the rows, as once, few or many counts, or as a class when the clone is expanded.

v_call	clone_size	j_call	d_call	cdr3_nt	cdr3_aa
TRBV4-1	-	TRBJ1-5	-	TGCGCCAGCAGCCAAGATCCCAGGGAGGGCTTCCAGCCCCAGCATTTT	CASSQDPREGFQPQHF
TRBV29-1	-	TRBJ1-3	-	TGCAGCGTTTCGAGCTCTGGAAACACCATATATTTT	CSVSSSGNTIYF
TRBV5-6	once	TRBJ2-7	-	TGTGCCAGCAGCTCGGGAATGAAGCCTTACGAGCAGTACTTC	CASSSGMKPYEQYF
TRBV28	-	TRBJ2-7	-	TGTGCCAGCAGTGATCCTTACGAGCAGTACTTC	CASSDPYEQYF
TRBV27	-	TRBJ1-6	-	TGTGCCAGCAGCCAGATCAGGGACTCCGTTTCACCCCTCCACTTT	CASSQIRDSVSPLHF
TRBV5-6	-	TRBJ2-7	TRBD1	TGTGCCAGCAGCTGGGACAGAACCTCCTACGAGCAGTACTTC	CASSWDRTSYEQYF
TRBV19	few	TRBJ1-1	-	TGTGCCAGTCTTCACTTTACAGTGAACACTGAAGCTTTCTTT	CASLHFTVNTEAFF
TRBV27	-	TRBJ1-4	TRBD1	TGTGCCAGCAGTACAGGGGCCGAAGAAAAACTGTTTTTT	CASSTGAEEKLFF
TRBV6-5	-	TRBJ2-2	-	TGTGCCAGCAGTTTTCAGGAAAAGACCCGGGAGCTGTTTTTT	CASSFQEKTRELFF
TRBV2	-	TRBJ1-2	-	TGTGCCAGCAGTGATGAACGAGGAAACTATGGCTACACCTTC	CASSDERGNYGYTF
TRBV11-1	-	TRBJ2-7	-	TGTGCCAGCAGCTTGAGGTCTAGCAGATACTACGAGCAGTACTTC	CASSLRSSRYYEQYF
TRBV7-9	-	TRBJ2-3	-	TGTGCCAGCAGCCAGGCCAAGGTGTCTCGGGAGTTGGTAGATACGCAGTATTTT	CASSQAKVSRELVDTQYF
TRBV19	-	TRBJ2-1	TRBD1	TGTGCCAGCATCGACAGGGGCCACTACAATGAGCAGTTCTTC	CASIDRGHYNEQFF
TRBV9	-	TRBJ2-7	TRBD2	TGTGCCAGCAGCGTAGATGGGACTACCTACGAGCAGTACTTC	CASSVDGTTYEQYF
TRBV4-1	-	TRBJ2-5	-	TGCGCCAGCAGCCCAGGGGTTTGGGCGTACCAAGAGACCCAGTACTTC	CASSPGVWAYQETQYF
TRBV2	-	TRBJ1-2	-	TGTGCCAGCACTTCTTCCCCTTCAGGGGACCTGAACTATGGCTACACCTTC	CASTSSPSGDLNYGYTF
TRBV6-5	-	TRBJ1-1	-	TGTGCCAGCAGTTACGATGCAGGGTTCACTGAAGCTTTCTTT	CASSYDAGFTEAFF
TRBV5-1	-	TRBJ1-2	-	TGCGCCAGCAGCTTGACCGCGGGCACGTCCTATGGCTACACCTTC	CASSLTAGTSYGYTF
TRBV19	-	TRBJ2-6	-	TGTGCCAGTACCTTACGGGGGTTTGGGGCCAACGTCCTGACTTTC	CASTLRGFGANVLTF
TRBV11-3	-	TRBJ2-1	-	TGTGCCAGCAGCTTAGCGTCTACCAGTGAGCAGTTCTTC	CASSLASTSEQFF
TRBV28	-	TRBJ2-3	TRBD2	TGTGCCAGCAGCCCCCTAGCGGGAGTAGGGGATACGCAGTATTTT	CASSPLAGVGDTQYF
TRBV7-9	-	TRBJ2-3	TRBD1	TGTGCCAGCGCCGGGGACAGGGGCACAGATACGCAGTATTTT	CASAGDRGTDTQYF
TRBV2	-	TRBJ1-2	-	TGTGCCAGCAGTGAACTGGGGTTTACCTATGGCTACACCTTC	CASSELGFTYGYTF
TRBV4-3	-	TRBJ2-5	TRBD2	TGCGCCAGCAGCCAAGGACTAGCGCCAGAGACCCAGTACTTC	CASSQGLAPETQYF
TRBV30	-	TRBJ1-1	-	TGTGCCTGGAGTCACGACCCACAGAGGGAAAGGGACACTGAAGCTTTCTTT	CAWSHDPQRERDTEAFF
TRBV28	-	TRBJ2-7	-	TGTGCCAGCAGTTTTTACCCCCCCCTTGGAGGCGGGGACTCCTACGAGCAGTACTTC	CASSFYPPLGGGDSYEQYF
TRBV19	-	TRBJ1-5	-	TGTGCCAGTAGTCCGGCGGGCAGGACGTATAGCAATCAGCCCCAGCATTTT	CASSPAGRTYSNQPQHF
TRBV27	-	TRBJ2-7	-	TGTGCCAGCAGCCCAACTCCGGCGGGATATTACGAGCAGTACTTC	CASSPTPAGYYEQYF
TRBV6-5	-	TRBJ2-1	TRBD1	TGTGCCAGCAGTTACTCCGGGACAGCCGAGCAGTTCTTC	CASSYSGTAEQFF
TRBV7-9	-	TRBJ2-1	TRBD2	TGTGCCAGCAGCCCCCCAGCGGGAGGGGTAAATGAGCAGTTCTTC	CASSPPAGGVNEQFF
TRBV4-3	once	TRBJ2-7	TRBD2	TGCGCCAGCAGCCAAGATAGGCGGGGGAGCTACGAGCAGTACTTC	CASSQDRRGSYEQYF
TRBV6-5	-	TRBJ2-7	-	TGTGCCAGCAGTCACCCCGGGACCGGCTACGAGCAGTACTTC	CASSHPGTGYEQYF
TRBV27	-	TRBJ1-2	TRBD1	TGTGCCAGCAGCCGTTCGCCCCGACAGGGGTTATTCGGCTACACCTTC	CASSRSPRQGLFGYTF
TRBV27	-	TRBJ2-1	-	TGTGCCAGCAGTTTATCGATAGGGAGCTCCTACAATGAGCAGTTCTTC	CASSLSIGSSYNEQFF
TRBV28	-	TRBJ2-3	TRBD2	TGTGCCAGCACCGAATGGGGACTAGACGAATTCACAGATACGCAGTATTTT	CASTEWGLDEFTDTQYF
TRBV6-1	-	TRBJ2-7	TRBD1	TGTGCCAGCACTCAGGACAGGTACAGCTACGAGCAGTACTTC	CASTQDRYSYEQYF